A selection of T cell receptor beta chains follows, all from one sample in a study of blood T cell repertoires in COVID-19. Assay: immunoSEQ multiplex PCR; the TCRdb copy retains only in-frame clones and omits some. The data show roughly 410,000 clones, with 87% seen just once and approximately 2.5% held by the top ten. Sequenced: peripheral blood. These receptor sequences come from a woman aged 60-75 years with COVID-19, enrolled during active disease. Each CDR3 is given with its conserved first and last residue. Fields, in order: CDR3 DNA, CDR3 protein, V gene, clone size, D gene, J gene. D genes are given only for firm matches. Clone sizes are given selectively: once, few, many, or a class where the clone is expanded.

CDR3nt: TGTGCCAGCAGCTTCAGTCCAGACAGGGTTATTCCCTCTTCCTACGAGCAGTACTTC
CDR3aa: CASSFSPDRVIPSSYEQYF
v_gene: TRBV7-6
abundance: NA
d_gene: TRBD1
j_gene: TRBJ2-7

CDR3nt: TGTGCCAGCAGAGCTACCGGGACAGGGAACGAGCAGTACTTC
CDR3aa: CASRATGTGNEQYF
v_gene: TRBV7-8
abundance: once
d_gene: TRBD1
j_gene: TRBJ2-7

CDR3nt: TGTGCCAGCAGTTTAGACTCCACTCGACCCTACAATGAGCAGTTCTTC
CDR3aa: CASSLDSTRPYNEQFF
v_gene: TRBV28
abundance: NA
d_gene: NA
j_gene: TRBJ2-1

CDR3nt: TGCGCCAGCAGCCTCTCTTACAATGAGCAGTTCTTC
CDR3aa: CASSLSYNEQFF
v_gene: TRBV5-1
abundance: NA
d_gene: NA
j_gene: TRBJ2-1

CDR3nt: TGTGCCAGTACTGATGGAGGGGCCCCCTCTGGAAACACCATATATTTT
CDR3aa: CASTDGGAPSGNTIYF
v_gene: TRBV19
abundance: NA
d_gene: NA
j_gene: TRBJ1-3

CDR3nt: TGTGCCAGCAGGGAGACAGGGGGTGAGCAGTTCTTC
CDR3aa: CASRETGGEQFF
v_gene: TRBV2
abundance: NA
d_gene: TRBD1
j_gene: TRBJ2-1

CDR3nt: TGTGCCAGCAGCCCGGGAACCACCGGGGAGCTGTTTTTT
CDR3aa: CASSPGTTGELFF
v_gene: TRBV5-6
abundance: NA
d_gene: NA
j_gene: TRBJ2-2

CDR3nt: TGTGCCAGCAGCTTGGGACAGGGGAGGAATTCACCCCTCCACTTT
CDR3aa: CASSLGQGRNSPLHF
v_gene: TRBV5-6
abundance: NA
d_gene: TRBD1
j_gene: TRBJ1-6

CDR3nt: TGTGCCAGCACGCAGGGAAGATCCGGGGAGCTGTTTTTT
CDR3aa: CASTQGRSGELFF
v_gene: TRBV6-5
abundance: NA
d_gene: NA
j_gene: TRBJ2-2

CDR3nt: TGTGCCAGCAGCTTAGCCGTGAACAGGGCAGGCAGTGGTTCACCCCTCCACTTT
CDR3aa: CASSLAVNRAGSGSPLHF
v_gene: TRBV7-6
abundance: NA
d_gene: NA
j_gene: TRBJ1-6

CDR3nt: TGCGCCAGCAGCCAAGAAAGCGGGGGGCTAGCCAAAAACATTCAGTACTTC
CDR3aa: CASSQESGGLAKNIQYF
v_gene: TRBV4-1
abundance: NA
d_gene: TRBD2
j_gene: TRBJ2-4

CDR3nt: TGTGCCAGCAGCCCACGTGCCAGTTTGGAGACCCAGTACTTC
CDR3aa: CASSPRASLETQYF
v_gene: TRBV3-1/TRBV3-2
abundance: NA
d_gene: NA
j_gene: TRBJ2-5

CDR3nt: TGTGCCAGCAGCGTGGGACTAGCGGGGGGGCCAACAGATACGCAGTATTTT
CDR3aa: CASSVGLAGGPTDTQYF
v_gene: TRBV11-2
abundance: once
d_gene: TRBD2
j_gene: TRBJ2-3

CDR3nt: TGTGCCAGCAGTCCTAGGACAGGGGAACAGCCCCAGCATTTT
CDR3aa: CASSPRTGEQPQHF
v_gene: TRBV27
abundance: NA
d_gene: TRBD1
j_gene: TRBJ1-5

CDR3nt: TGTGCCAGCAGCAGGGGCGCCTATAATTCACCCCTCCACTTT
CDR3aa: CASSRGAYNSPLHF
v_gene: TRBV11-3
abundance: NA
d_gene: NA
j_gene: TRBJ1-6

CDR3nt: TGCGCCAGCAGCTTGGGACTAGCGAGCCACAATGAGCAGTTCTTC
CDR3aa: CASSLGLASHNEQFF
v_gene: TRBV5-1
abundance: NA
d_gene: TRBD2
j_gene: TRBJ2-1

CDR3nt: TGTGCCAGCAATGCTGGGAGGGAGGACACTGAAGCTTTCTTT
CDR3aa: CASNAGREDTEAFF
v_gene: TRBV6-6
abundance: NA
d_gene: NA
j_gene: TRBJ1-1

CDR3nt: TGTGCCAGCAGCTTACGGGAGGGGGCTTCACCCCTCCACTTT
CDR3aa: CASSLREGASPLHF
v_gene: TRBV13
abundance: once
d_gene: TRBD1
j_gene: TRBJ1-6

CDR3nt: TGTGCCAGCAGCTTAACGCTAGCGGTTATCTACGAGCAGTACTTC
CDR3aa: CASSLTLAVIYEQYF
v_gene: TRBV11-2
abundance: once
d_gene: TRBD2
j_gene: TRBJ2-7

CDR3nt: TGTGCCATCAGCAACCTCTTACAGGGTAATGGCTACACCTTC
CDR3aa: CAISNLLQGNGYTF
v_gene: TRBV10-3
abundance: NA
d_gene: NA
j_gene: TRBJ1-2

CDR3nt: TGTGCCAGTAGCCCGACAGTTGCGGGGGCCACAGATACGCAGTATTTT
CDR3aa: CASSPTVAGATDTQYF
v_gene: TRBV19
abundance: NA
d_gene: NA
j_gene: TRBJ2-3

CDR3nt: TGTGCCAGCAGTACCCCCCCAGGGGGGCGCGGCTATGGCTACACCTTC
CDR3aa: CASSTPPGGRGYGYTF
v_gene: TRBV28
abundance: NA
d_gene: TRBD1
j_gene: TRBJ1-2

CDR3nt: TGTGCCAGCAGTGAAAGTGGCAGGCTTAGCTATGGCTACACCTTC
CDR3aa: CASSESGRLSYGYTF
v_gene: TRBV6-1
abundance: NA
d_gene: NA
j_gene: TRBJ1-2

CDR3nt: TGTGCGGGAAGACAGGGTTTCGGAACTGAAGCTTTCTTT
CDR3aa: CAGRQGFGTEAFF
v_gene: TRBV2
abundance: NA
d_gene: TRBD1
j_gene: TRBJ1-1

CDR3nt: TGTGCCAGCAGGTCCCAATATCAGCCCCAGCATTTT
CDR3aa: CASRSQYQPQHF
v_gene: TRBV28
abundance: NA
d_gene: NA
j_gene: TRBJ1-5

CDR3nt: TGTGCTAGTGGTCTACAGGAAGACGAGCAGTACTTC
CDR3aa: CASGLQEDEQYF
v_gene: TRBV12-5
abundance: NA
d_gene: NA
j_gene: TRBJ2-7

CDR3nt: TGTGCCAGCAGCCTTCACAGAAACACTGAAGCTTTCTTT
CDR3aa: CASSLHRNTEAFF
v_gene: TRBV7-3
abundance: NA
d_gene: NA
j_gene: TRBJ1-1

CDR3nt: TGCGCCAGCAGCCCAACAGGGCAGGTAAATCAGCCCCAGCATTTT
CDR3aa: CASSPTGQVNQPQHF
v_gene: TRBV5-1
abundance: NA
d_gene: NA
j_gene: TRBJ1-5

CDR3nt: TGTGCCAGCAGCCAAGATCGGGAGGGGGCTAGCTATGGCTACACCTTC
CDR3aa: CASSQDREGASYGYTF
v_gene: TRBV3-1/TRBV3-2
abundance: NA
d_gene: TRBD1
j_gene: TRBJ1-2

CDR3nt: TGTGCCTTTTTCAGGGAAGCAGACTATGGCTACACCTTC
CDR3aa: CAFFREADYGYTF
v_gene: TRBV30
abundance: NA
d_gene: NA
j_gene: TRBJ1-2

CDR3nt: TGCGCCAGCCAGCTTCGGAATCTGCAGGGGAACACCGGGGAGCTGTTTTTT
CDR3aa: CASQLRNLQGNTGELFF
v_gene: TRBV5-1
abundance: NA
d_gene: NA
j_gene: TRBJ2-2

CDR3nt: TGTGCCAGCAGCCTTAAGCGGGGAGGGTGGTACGAGACCCAGTACTTC
CDR3aa: CASSLKRGGWYETQYF
v_gene: TRBV3-1/TRBV3-2
abundance: NA
d_gene: TRBD2
j_gene: TRBJ2-5

CDR3nt: TGTGCCAGCAGCTTGACAGGCCGCGAGCAGTACTTC
CDR3aa: CASSLTGREQYF
v_gene: TRBV7-3
abundance: few
d_gene: NA
j_gene: TRBJ2-7

CDR3nt: TGTGCCAGCAGCACCGGACAGGGGAGGCCAGAGACCCAGTACTTC
CDR3aa: CASSTGQGRPETQYF
v_gene: TRBV5-5
abundance: NA
d_gene: TRBD1
j_gene: TRBJ2-5

CDR3nt: TGTGCCAGTAGTATTGGCCCCCGAAATACGCAGTATTTT
CDR3aa: CASSIGPRNTQYF
v_gene: TRBV19
abundance: NA
d_gene: NA
j_gene: TRBJ2-3

CDR3nt: TGTGCCAGTAGTATAGGCCGGACTTCAACTAATGAAAAACTGTTTTTT
CDR3aa: CASSIGRTSTNEKLFF
v_gene: TRBV19
abundance: few
d_gene: NA
j_gene: TRBJ1-4

CDR3nt: TGTGCCAGCAGTTACCCCTCTACAGGGACCCAGCCCCAGCATTTT
CDR3aa: CASSYPSTGTQPQHF
v_gene: TRBV6-2/TRBV6-3
abundance: NA
d_gene: NA
j_gene: TRBJ1-5

CDR3nt: TGTGCCTGGACCCCCGCAAGGACAGCCAACTATGGCTACACCTTC
CDR3aa: CAWTPARTANYGYTF
v_gene: TRBV30
abundance: NA
d_gene: NA
j_gene: TRBJ1-2

CDR3nt: TGTGCCACCAGCAGAGGGGGGGACTATGGCTACACCTTC
CDR3aa: CATSRGGDYGYTF
v_gene: TRBV15
abundance: NA
d_gene: NA
j_gene: TRBJ1-2

CDR3nt: TGTGCCAGCAGCAGACAGGGGGTAACACCCCTCCACTTT
CDR3aa: CASSRQGVTPLHF
v_gene: TRBV12-3/TRBV12-4
abundance: few
d_gene: TRBD1
j_gene: TRBJ1-6

CDR3nt: TGCGCCAGCAGCCAACGACAGGGGGTTGGGATAGCGGGGGGCAATGAGCAGTTCTTC
CDR3aa: CASSQRQGVGIAGGNEQFF
v_gene: TRBV4-1
abundance: NA
d_gene: NA
j_gene: TRBJ2-1

CDR3nt: TGTGCCAGCAGTCTTAACAGGGGGGAAGGCTCTGGAAACACCATATATTTT
CDR3aa: CASSLNRGEGSGNTIYF
v_gene: TRBV27
abundance: few
d_gene: TRBD1
j_gene: TRBJ1-3

CDR3nt: TGTGCCAGCAGGTCTGAGGAATACTATGGCTACACCTTC
CDR3aa: CASRSEEYYGYTF
v_gene: TRBV7-8
abundance: once
d_gene: NA
j_gene: TRBJ1-2

CDR3nt: TGTGCCAGCAGCGCCACCCCCAGGGGCGGACAATACAATGAGCAGTTCTTC
CDR3aa: CASSATPRGGQYNEQFF
v_gene: TRBV9
abundance: NA
d_gene: NA
j_gene: TRBJ2-1

CDR3nt: TGTGCCAGCAGTTTGGGGGGACTGAACACTGAAGCTTTCTTT
CDR3aa: CASSLGGLNTEAFF
v_gene: TRBV6-6
abundance: NA
d_gene: NA
j_gene: TRBJ1-1

CDR3nt: TGTGCCAGCAGCCAAGAAAAGCGGGGGTTCACAGATACGCAGTATTTT
CDR3aa: CASSQEKRGFTDTQYF
v_gene: TRBV4-2
abundance: NA
d_gene: TRBD2
j_gene: TRBJ2-3

CDR3nt: TGTGCCAGCAGGGCGGGGGCCCAGCCCCAGCATTTT
CDR3aa: CASRAGAQPQHF
v_gene: TRBV27
abundance: NA
d_gene: NA
j_gene: TRBJ1-5

CDR3nt: TGTGCCACGTGTCGCTCGGGAGCAACTAATGAAAAACTGTTTTTT
CDR3aa: CATCRSGATNEKLFF
v_gene: TRBV27
abundance: few
d_gene: NA
j_gene: TRBJ1-4

CDR3nt: TGTGCCAGCTCACCGGACAGGGTTAAAGGCGGGGAGCTGTTTTTT
CDR3aa: CASSPDRVKGGELFF
v_gene: TRBV18
abundance: NA
d_gene: TRBD1
j_gene: TRBJ2-2

CDR3nt: TGCGCCAGCAGCCAAGAGCGCCAGGGAAATCAGCCCCAGCATTTT
CDR3aa: CASSQERQGNQPQHF
v_gene: TRBV4-1
abundance: NA
d_gene: NA
j_gene: TRBJ1-5

CDR3nt: TGCGCCAGCAGCTTGAATGACAGGAACACCGGGGAGCTGTTTTTT
CDR3aa: CASSLNDRNTGELFF
v_gene: TRBV5-1
abundance: NA
d_gene: NA
j_gene: TRBJ2-2

CDR3nt: TGCGCCAGCAGATTTCTAGCGGGGGGCTCAGATACGCAGTATTTT
CDR3aa: CASRFLAGGSDTQYF
v_gene: TRBV5-1
abundance: NA
d_gene: TRBD2
j_gene: TRBJ2-3

CDR3nt: TGCGCCAGCAGCTTGGCCGGGAGTAAAGAGACCCAGTACTTC
CDR3aa: CASSLAGSKETQYF
v_gene: TRBV5-1
abundance: NA
d_gene: NA
j_gene: TRBJ2-5

CDR3nt: TGTGCCAGCAGTGAAGCGGCCTACACAGGGAATAGCGCTGAAGCTTTCTTT
CDR3aa: CASSEAAYTGNSAEAFF
v_gene: TRBV6-1
abundance: few
d_gene: NA
j_gene: TRBJ1-1